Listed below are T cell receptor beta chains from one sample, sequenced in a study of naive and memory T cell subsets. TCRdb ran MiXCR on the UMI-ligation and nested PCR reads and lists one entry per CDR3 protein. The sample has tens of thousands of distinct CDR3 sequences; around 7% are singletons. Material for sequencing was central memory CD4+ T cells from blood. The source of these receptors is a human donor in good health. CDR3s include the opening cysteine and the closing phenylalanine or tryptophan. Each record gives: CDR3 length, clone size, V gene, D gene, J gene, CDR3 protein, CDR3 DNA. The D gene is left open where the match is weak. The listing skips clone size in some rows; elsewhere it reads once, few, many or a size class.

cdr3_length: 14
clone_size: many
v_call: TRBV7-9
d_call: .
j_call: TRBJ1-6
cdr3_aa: CASSLSGGDSPLHF
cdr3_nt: TGTGCCAGCAGCTTATCTGGGGGAGATTCACCCCTCCACTTT

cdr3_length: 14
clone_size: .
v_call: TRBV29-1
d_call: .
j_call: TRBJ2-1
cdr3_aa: CSGFRVTRGNEQFF
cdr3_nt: TGCAGCGGTTTCCGGGTAACTCGGGGAAATGAGCAGTTCTTC

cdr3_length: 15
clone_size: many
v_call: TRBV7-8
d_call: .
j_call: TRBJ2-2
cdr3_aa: CASSLGLVPPGELFF
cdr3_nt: TGTGCCAGCAGCTTGGGACTCGTACCACCCGGGGAGCTGTTTTTT

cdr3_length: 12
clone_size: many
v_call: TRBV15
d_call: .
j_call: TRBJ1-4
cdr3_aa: CATSRVVEKLFF
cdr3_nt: TGTGCCACCAGCAGAGTAGTAGAAAAACTGTTTTTT

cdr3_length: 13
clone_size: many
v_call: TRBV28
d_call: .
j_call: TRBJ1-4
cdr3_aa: CASQQDRVGKLFF
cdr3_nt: TGTGCCAGCCAACAGGACCGTGTAGGAAAACTGTTTTTT

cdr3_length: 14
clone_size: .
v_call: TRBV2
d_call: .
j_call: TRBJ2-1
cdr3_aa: CASWNGNSYNEQFF
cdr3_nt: TGTGCCAGCTGGAATGGGAACTCCTACAATGAGCAGTTCTTC

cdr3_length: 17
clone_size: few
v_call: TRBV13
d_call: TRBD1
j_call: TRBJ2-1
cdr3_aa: CASRKGGDRGIYNEQFF
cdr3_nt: TGTGCCAGCAGAAAAGGGGGGGACAGGGGAATCTACAATGAGCAGTTCTTC

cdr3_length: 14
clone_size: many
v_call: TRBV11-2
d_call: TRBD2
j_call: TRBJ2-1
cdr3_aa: CASSLLAGANEQFF
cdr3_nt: TGTGCCAGCAGCTTACTAGCGGGAGCTAATGAGCAGTTCTTC

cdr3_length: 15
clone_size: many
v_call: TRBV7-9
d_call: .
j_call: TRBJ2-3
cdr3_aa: CASSLNGAATDTQYF
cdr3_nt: TGTGCCAGCAGCTTAAATGGGGCAGCGACAGATACGCAGTATTTT

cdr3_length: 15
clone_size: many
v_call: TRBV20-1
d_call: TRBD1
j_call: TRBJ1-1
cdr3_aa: CSAARQGTGNTEAFF
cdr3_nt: TGCAGTGCTGCCCGACAGGGCACAGGGAACACTGAAGCTTTCTTT

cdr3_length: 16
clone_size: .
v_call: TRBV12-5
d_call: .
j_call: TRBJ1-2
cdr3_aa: CASSPPGPPSNYGYTF
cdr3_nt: TGTGCTAGTTCCCCCCCCGGCCCTCCTTCTAACTATGGCTACACCTTC

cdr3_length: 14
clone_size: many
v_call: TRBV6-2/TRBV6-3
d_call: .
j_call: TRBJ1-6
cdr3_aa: CASRAGRVISPLHF
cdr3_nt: TGTGCCAGCCGGGCAGGGAGGGTGATTTCACCCCTCCACTTT

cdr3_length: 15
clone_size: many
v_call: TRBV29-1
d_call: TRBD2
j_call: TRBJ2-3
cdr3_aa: CSVLGLAGDTDTQYF
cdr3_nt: TGCAGCGTCCTCGGACTAGCGGGAGACACAGATACGCAGTATTTT

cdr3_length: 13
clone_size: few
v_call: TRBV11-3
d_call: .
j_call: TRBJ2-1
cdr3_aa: CASTLGAHNEQFF
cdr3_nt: TGTGCCAGCACCTTGGGGGCCCACAATGAGCAGTTCTTC

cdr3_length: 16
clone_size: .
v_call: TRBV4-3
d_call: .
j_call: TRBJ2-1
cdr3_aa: CASSQDSRSSYNEQFF
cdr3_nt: TGCGCCAGCAGCCAAGATTCACGGAGCTCCTACAATGAGCAGTTCTTC

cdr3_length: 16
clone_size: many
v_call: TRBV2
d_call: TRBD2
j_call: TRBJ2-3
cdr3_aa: CASSWGGVRSTDTQYF
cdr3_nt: TGTGCCAGCAGTTGGGGGGGGGTGAGGAGCACAGATACGCAGTATTTT

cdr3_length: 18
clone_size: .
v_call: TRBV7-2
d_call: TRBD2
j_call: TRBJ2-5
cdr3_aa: CASSLFGTGGRAVETQYF
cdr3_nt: TGTGCCAGCAGCTTATTTGGGACTGGCGGGAGGGCCGTCGAGACCCAGTACTTC